Described below is a single TCR beta chain sequence and its context. The data stem from a study of glioma-infiltrating T cells after dendritic cell vaccination. Study as a whole: At biweekly intervals, patients got three intradermal dendritic cell vaccine injections.

Sequenced by immunoSEQ multiplex PCR; TCRdb stores in-frame clones only, minus some. The repertoire holds about 65,000 clones, with roughly 86% as singletons. The J segment lost 2 bases and the V segment lost 3 bases, leaving 12 bases of the junction unmatched. CDR1 LNHDA and CDR2 SQIVND come from the germline V gene (reference sequence). This CDR3 has 18 residues. Time point of the sample: after dendritic cell vaccination, including at tumor progression/relapse. Before vaccination, two weeks after the third vaccination, and at progression, PBMC were collected. The sample was blood, taken after dendritic cell vaccination. This TCR derives from a human donor with glioblastoma. The genes are TRBV19 and TRBJ1-5; 8 positions agree with TRBD1. CDR3 DNA: TGTGCCAGTAGTATTCCCATACACCAGACAGGGGGCAATCAGCCCCAGCATTTT. Amino acids: CASSIPIHQTGGNQPQHF.